This T cell receptor beta chain appears in the sequencing data of a study of control samples from healthy donors and cancer patients. After removal of 4 bases from V and 4 bases from J, the junction contained 5 bases not matched to a gene. The CDR3 covers 14 residues. Germline values: CDR1 SGHRS, CDR2 YFSETQ. Sequencing was performed with immunoSEQ multiplex PCR; in TCRdb, only in-frame clones are kept and a portion is missing. In the table there are about 230,000 clones, approximately 80% of which are singletons. This sequence originates from a woman aged 55-70 years with lung cancer. Sequencing input: PBMCs. V is TRBV5-1 and J is TRBJ1-3; 7 bases are a match to TRBD1. DNA of the CDR3: TGCGCCAGCAGCGCGACGGGACAGGGAAACACCATATATTTT. Translation: CASSATGQGNTIYF.